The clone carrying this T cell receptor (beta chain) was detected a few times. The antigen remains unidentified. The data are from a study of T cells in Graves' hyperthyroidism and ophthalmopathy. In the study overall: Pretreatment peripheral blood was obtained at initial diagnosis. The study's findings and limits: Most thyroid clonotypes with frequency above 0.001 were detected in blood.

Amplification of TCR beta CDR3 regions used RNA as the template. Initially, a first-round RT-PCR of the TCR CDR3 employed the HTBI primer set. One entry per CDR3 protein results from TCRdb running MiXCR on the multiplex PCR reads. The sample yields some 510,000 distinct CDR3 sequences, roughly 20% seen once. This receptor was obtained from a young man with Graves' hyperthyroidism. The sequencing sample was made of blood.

The CDR3 bases are TGTGCCAGTAGTACCGCCAGAGGGGCGGGAAACATTCAGTACTTC. Protein: CASSTARGAGNIQYF. This chain links TRBV19 with TRBJ2-4; D may correspond to TRBD1 or TRBD2 (5 bases each). Germline values: CDR1 LNHDA, CDR2 SQIVND (reference sequence). The CDR3 length is 15 residues. Trimming removed 4 bases at V and 6 bases at J, with 16 bases between.